One and the same sample provided the 29 T cell receptor beta chains below, sequenced in a study of T cell changes during pregnancy in multiple sclerosis. TCRdb keeps only in-frame clones here, not all; method: immunoSEQ multiplex PCR. The table records about 29,000 clones, about nine tenths of them present only once. Specimen: CD8+ T cells from peripheral blood mononuclear cells, collected after pregnancy. All receptors derive from a female donor with multiple sclerosis, enrolled in a pregnancy study.

By share, this clone ranks as medium-sized. The chain recombines TRBV28 with TRBJ1-1, with a possible D match to TRBD1 (6 bases). This CDR3 has 16 amino acids. V gave up 6 bases and J gave up 2 bases, with 19 bases separating them. Germline V gives CDR1 MDHEN, CDR2 SYDVKM. The CDR3 region is CASSLDRNRINTEAFF. CDR3 sequence (DNA): TGTGCCAGCAGCCTCGACAGGAATCGAATTAACACTGAAGCTTTCTTT. The full variable domain, rest sourced from reference TRBV28 and TRBJ1-1, is DVKVTQSSRYLVKRTGEKVFLECVQDMDHENMFWYRQDPGLGLRLIYFSYDVKMKEKGDIPEGYSVSREKKERFSLILESASTNQTSMYLCASSLDRNRINTEAFFGQGTRLTVV.

This sequence joins TRBV4-1 and TRBJ1-1; no clear D. The CDR3 loop spans 14 amino acids. Germline V gene lookup returns CDR1 MGHRA and CDR2 YSYEKL. V dropped 0 bases and J dropped 3 bases, with 8 bases sitting between them. The CDR3 region is CASSQDRGDTEAFF. CDR3 in DNA: TGCGCCAGCAGCCAAGATCGGGGAGACACTGAAGCTTTCTTT.

The chain is built from TRBV6-6 and TRBJ2-2, with D uncertain. Per germline, CDR1 MNHNY and CDR2 SVGAGI (reference sequence). V was shortened by 2 bases and J by 6 bases, with 7 bases between the two germline ends. This CDR3 contains 13 residues. The CDR3 nucleotides are TGTGCCAGCAGTTACGAGGTGGCCGGGGAGCTGTTTTTT. As protein: CASSYEVAGELFF.

The chain employs TRBV6-5 and TRBJ1-4; D gene uncertain. CDR3 length: 13 amino acids. Germline loops: CDR1 MNHEY, CDR2 SVGAGI. Trimming cost V 2 bases and J 12 bases, with 13 bases left between them. CDR3 sequence (DNA): TGTGCCAGCAGTTACACGTGGTCCGGAGAACTGTTTTTT. It codes for CASSYTWSGELFF.

The V call is TRBV7-3, the J call TRBJ2-3; perhaps TRBD1 as D (5 bases). Germline CDR1 SGHTA, CDR2 FQGTGA. V lost 5 bases and J lost 4, with 13 bases in between. CDR3 length: 14 amino acids. The CDR3 DNA reads TGTGCCAGCAGCCCAGGCCAGGGATCAGATACGCAGTATTTT. Translating gives CASSPGQGSDTQYF. Filled out from reference TRBV7-3 and TRBJ2-3, the complete variable domain reads GAGVSQTPSNKVTEKGKYVELRCDPISGHTALYWYRQSLGQGPEFLIYFQGTGAADDSGLPNDRFFAVRPEGSVSTLKIQRTERGDSAVYLCASSPGQGSDTQYFGPGTRLTVL.

The rearrangement joins TRBV9 to TRBJ2-1, with 7 bases identical to TRBD2. This CDR3 spans 15 amino acids. With 4 bases clipped from V and 5 bases from J, the junction kept 9 bases outside the gene matches. Germline V gives CDR1 SGDLS, CDR2 YYNGEE. DNA for the CDR3: TGTGCCAGCAGCATGTCGGGGACTATAGACAATGAGCAGTTCTTC. It codes for CASSMSGTIDNEQFF.

This clone was seen a handful of times. The genes are TRBV6-5 and TRBJ2-7; 7 bases are a match to TRBD1. CDR3 length: 13 residues. The V and J ends lost 5 bases and 4 bases, in that order; junction bases with no gene match: 5. CDR1 is MNHEY and CDR2 is SVGAGI in the germline V gene. The CDR3 DNA reads as TGTGCCAGCAGTCAGACAGGGTTATACGAGCAGTACTTC. As protein: CASSQTGLYEQYF.

V and J are TRBV4-3 and TRBJ2-2; D is unclear. The CDR3 loop spans 15 amino acids. Germline V gene lookup returns CDR1 LGHNA and CDR2 YSLEER. Trimming stripped 1 base from V and 6 bases from J, with 12 bases between. The CDR3 sequence is CASSQAPVGSGELFF. Here the CDR3 DNA reads TGCGCCAGCAGCCAAGCCCCCGTGGGCTCCGGGGAGCTGTTTTTT.

This sequence joins TRBV27 and TRBJ1-1; maybe TRBD1 (5 bases). Trimming removed 3 bases from V and 1 base from J, with 12 bases in between. CDR1 and CDR2 (germline): MNHEY, SMNVEV (reference sequence). The CDR3 covers 15 residues. The DNA of the CDR3 is TGTGCCAGCAGTTTGGACACTGGGGCGAACACTGAAGCTTTCTTT. Encoded protein: CASSLDTGANTEAFF.

The chain has TRBV30 and TRBJ1-1, with D unresolved. CDR3 length equals 13 residues. V lost 3 bases to trimming and J lost 1 base, with 9 bases between them. CDR1 is GTSNPN, CDR2 SVGIG, per germline (reference sequence). In nucleotides, the CDR3 is TGTGCCTGGAGCACCCAGGAGAACACTGAAGCTTTCTTT. Translating it yields CAWSTQENTEAFF.

V and J are TRBV6-1 and TRBJ2-1; TRBD2 is a possible D gene (6 bases). The V gene's germline CDR1 is MNHNS and CDR2 SASEGT. Trimming left V 7 bases short and J 7 bases short, with 17 bases between. CDR3 length equals 14 residues. CDR3 sequence reads: CASTPGRENNEQFF. DNA of the CDR3: TGTGCCAGCACCCCCGGACGGGAGAATAATGAGCAGTTCTTC.

V gene TRBV4-3 combines with J gene TRBJ1-4, with D uncertain. CDR1 is LGHNA and CDR2 is YSLEER in the germline V gene. Trimming took 6 bases from V and 14 from J, leaving 16 bases between them. The CDR3 has 12 amino acids. The CDR3 nucleotides are TGCGCCAGCAGTCTGGCCTCAGGCAGTCTGTTTTTT. Its translation is CASSLASGSLFF.

The chain couples TRBV7-9 to TRBJ1-2; 12 bases are shared with TRBD1. This CDR3 spans 15 amino acids. The ends lost 3 bases at V and 7 bases at J; junction bases unmatched: 6. Per germline, CDR1 SEHNR and CDR2 FQNEAQ (reference sequence). The CDR3, as DNA: TGTGCCAGCAGCTTCCCGGGACAGGGGGCGGGTGGCTACACCTTC. It yields the protein CASSFPGQGAGGYTF.

V and J are TRBV27 and TRBJ2-7; 8 bases are shared with TRBD1. The CDR3 has 14 residues. CDR1 and CDR2 from the germline V gene are MNHEY and SMNVEV (reference sequence). The J segment lost 5 bases and the V segment lost 3 bases, leaving 6 bases of the junction unmatched. The CDR3 protein is CASSFTAGGDEQYF. The CDR3 DNA reads as TGTGCCAGCAGTTTCACGGCAGGGGGCGACGAGCAGTACTTC.

This clone has a single count. The chain combines TRBV27 with TRBJ2-3, with 10 bases fitting TRBD2. The CDR3 extends over 15 amino acids. V lost 6 bases to trimming and J lost 3 bases; unmatched junction nucleotides: 6. The germline gives CDR1 MNHEY, CDR2 SMNVEV (reference sequence). The CDR3 is CASSLGTSETDTQYF. Written as DNA, the CDR3 is TGTGCCAGCAGCCTAGGGACTAGCGAGACAGATACGCAGTATTTT.

V is TRBV27 and J is TRBJ1-1, with D possibly matching TRBD1 (5 bases). Trimming removed 6 bases from V and 0 bases from J, with 14 bases in between. The V gene's germline CDR1 is MNHEY and CDR2 SMNVEV (reference sequence). The CDR3 is 15 residues long. CDR3 coding DNA: TGTGCCAGCAGAAAATGGGGGGGGATGAACACTGAAGCTTTCTTT. This sequence encodes CASRKWGGMNTEAFF.

The CDR3 reads CATSRDRAFEEQYF. The DNA for the CDR3 is TGTGCCACCAGCAGAGATCGTGCGTTTGAAGAGCAGTACTTC. This rearrangement joins TRBV15 to TRBJ2-7; no clear D. Trimming took off 0 bases at V and 7 bases at J, with 13 bases between the two ends. Per the germline V gene, CDR1 is LNHNV and CDR2 is YYDKDF (reference sequence). This CDR3 comprises 14 residues.

This clone has only one observation. The gene calls are TRBV27 and TRBJ2-2, with D unresolved. V lost 5 bases to trimming and J lost 3 bases, with 7 bases between them. CDR3 length equals 13 residues. Looked up from germline, CDR1 is MNHEY and CDR2 is SMNVEV (reference sequence). This CDR3 reads CASSLYYTGELFF. CDR3 nucleotide sequence: TGTGCCAGCAGTCTATACTACACCGGGGAGCTGTTTTTT.

The chain uses TRBV14 and TRBJ1-2; weak D call: TRBD1 (6 bases). With 4 bases removed from V and 12 bases from J, the gap between germline ends came to 12 bases. Germline V gene lookup returns CDR1 SGHDN and CDR2 FVKESK. CDR3 length: 11 amino acids. The CDR3, as DNA: TGTGCCAGCAGCCGCGGGGGCGGCCACACCTTC. Translation: CASSRGGGHTF. The variable domain in full, with the rest retrieved from reference TRBV14 and TRBJ1-2, is EAGVTQFPSHSVIEKGQTVTLRCDPISGHDNLYWYRRVMGKEIKFLLHFVKESKQDESGMPNNRFLAERTGGTYSTLKVQPAELEDSGVYFCASSRGGGHTFGSGTRLTVV.

The chain employs TRBV7-9 and TRBJ2-1; 12 positions agree with TRBD2. Germline V gene lookup returns CDR1 SEHNR and CDR2 FQNEAQ (reference sequence). With V trimmed by 5 bases and J by 9 bases, 11 bases remained unmatched. The CDR3 has 16 amino acids. The CDR3, as DNA: TGTGCCAGCAGCCCCTGGACTAGCGGGAACGCCGGTGAGCAGTTCTTC. Amino acid sequence: CASSPWTSGNAGEQFF. Variable domain in full (rest from reference TRBV7-9 and TRBJ2-1): DTGVSQNPRHKITKRGQNVTFRCDPISEHNRLYWYRQTLGQGPEFLTYFQNEAQLEKSRLLSDRFSAERPKGSFSTLEIQRTEQGDSAMYLCASSPWTSGNAGEQFFGPGTRLTVL.

The chain links TRBV4-2 to TRBJ2-3, with 9 positions matching TRBD2. The CDR3 contains 18 residues. Germline-derived CDR1 and CDR2 are LGHNA and YNFKEQ. With V trimmed by 0 bases and J by 4 bases, 11 bases remained unmatched. In nucleotides, the CDR3 is TGTGCCAGCAGCCAAGATGTCTTAGCGGGAGAAACGGCAGATACGCAGTATTTT. The encoded protein is CASSQDVLAGETADTQYF.

This clone was counted only a few times. The chain links TRBV10-3 to TRBJ2-6; 7 nucleotides align to TRBD2. V was pared by 3 bases and J by 2 bases, with 4 bases of the junction left unmatched. The CDR3 sequence is 16 residues long. Germline loops: CDR1 ENHRY, CDR2 SYGVKD. The CDR3 loop reads CAISDKGGAGANVLTF. Written as DNA, the CDR3 is TGTGCCATCAGTGATAAGGGAGGGGCTGGGGCCAACGTCCTGACTTTC.

This chain joins TRBV7-9 and TRBJ2-2; 13 bases map to TRBD2. Germline V gene sequence: CDR1 SEHNR, CDR2 FQNEAQ (reference sequence). The CDR3 contains 17 residues. V shed 4 bases, J shed 1 base, and the junction held 3 bases outside the gene matches. CDR3 region: CASSSWTSGRNTGELFF. The CDR3 bases are TGTGCCAGCAGCTCCTGGACTAGCGGGAGGAACACCGGGGAGCTGTTTTTT. Drawing the rest from reference TRBV7-9 and TRBJ2-2, the complete variable domain is DTGVSQNPRHKITKRGQNVTFRCDPISEHNRLYWYRQTLGQGPEFLTYFQNEAQLEKSRLLSDRFSAERPKGSFSTLEIQRTEQGDSAMYLCASSSWTSGRNTGELFFGEGSRLTVL.

CDR3 DNA: TGTGCCAGCAGGGGCGAGGGACAGTTTATATCCTACGAGCAGTACTTC. Protein sequence: CASRGEGQFISYEQYF. This chain connects TRBV27 to TRBJ2-7, with 7 bases lining up with TRBD1. CDR3 length: 16 amino acids. V lost 6 bases and J lost 1; bases outside the gene matches: 12. CDR1 is MNHEY and CDR2 is SMNVEV in the germline V gene (reference sequence).

V gene TRBV4-2 combines with J gene TRBJ2-5; 12 bases match TRBD2. V was clipped by 5 bases and J by 4 bases; unmatched bases: 11. Germline CDR1 is LGHNA and CDR2 is YNFKEQ. The CDR3 loop spans 17 amino acids. The CDR3 sequence: CASSVELAGGPGETQYF. The CDR3 DNA sequence: TGTGCCAGCAGCGTCGAGCTAGCGGGAGGGCCGGGAGAGACCCAGTACTTC.

The rearrangement uses TRBV9 and TRBJ1-5, with D possibly matching TRBD1 (5 bases). The V and J ends lost 5 bases and 0 bases respectively, with 15 bases between them. Germline CDR1 SGDLS, CDR2 YYNGEE. The CDR3 is made up of 16 amino acids. CDR3 sequence (DNA): TGTGCCAGCAGTCCCGATACAGGCTATAGCAATCAGCCCCAGCATTTT. Amino acid sequence: CASSPDTGYSNQPQHF.

This clone showed up just once. This chain links TRBV25-1 with TRBJ1-2; possibly TRBD1 for D (5 bases). There are 14 residues in the CDR3. Trimming removed 3 bases at V and 7 bases at J, with 15 bases between. Germline CDR1 and CDR2: MGHDK and SYGVNS. The CDR3 DNA sequence: TGTGCCAGCAGTGATGTTGGGGGAGGCTCTGGCTACACCTTC. This gives the protein CASSDVGGGSGYTF.

The chain joins TRBV9 to TRBJ2-7; TRBD1 aligns across 10 bases. The CDR3 runs 14 residues. CDR1 and CDR2 from the germline V gene are SGDLS and YYNGEE. V was clipped by 3 bases and J by 4 bases; unmatched bases: 4. As DNA, the CDR3 is TGTGCCAGCAGCGAGGGACAGGGGTTGTACGAGCAGTACTTC. Amino acids: CASSEGQGLYEQYF.

The chain couples TRBV13 to TRBJ2-3; possibly TRBD2 for D (6 bases). V was trimmed by 3 bases and J by 0 bases, leaving 10 bases between them. This CDR3 has 15 residues. Germline CDR1 PRHDT, CDR2 FYEKMQ (reference sequence). The CDR3 sequence: CASSFWRASTDTQYF. CDR3 in DNA: TGTGCCAGCAGCTTTTGGAGGGCCAGCACAGATACGCAGTATTTT.